Reported below is one T cell receptor beta chain. Its antigen is not identified. TCR beta cDNA was made by 5'RACE template switching with UMIs. For each CDR3 protein, TCRdb gives one entry from its re-call of the 5' RACE reads, without DNA. The repertoire table contains 500,000 to 700,000 distinct CDR3 sequences. The data were obtained in a study of T cells expressing NK-cell markers. Study-wide context: All TCR beta repertoires analysed originated from sorted CD3+CD56+NKG2C+, CD3+CD56+NKG2C- and CD3+CD56-NKG2C+ T cells. HCMV seropositivity marked seven of the eight sequenced donors; one was seronegative.

Study-wide findings and caveats: Dominant NKG2C+ clonotypes in roughly 6 donors made up roughly 1.0-7.0% of CD8+ T cells.

The CDR3 runs to 13 residues. Germline V gene data show CDR1 as MNHNS and CDR2 as SASEGT. The TCR sequence derives from a man aged 18 to 29 in good health. The chain recombines TRBV6-1 with TRBJ1-2; TCRdb indicates TRBD1, and absent DNA this call remains unverified. The sequenced material came from blood T cells: a sorted CD56 or NKG2C T cell subset, CD4+ or CD8+ T cells, or bulk PBMC T cells (not recorded which). CDR3 sequence: CASRTGGAGGYTF.